This T cell receptor beta chain was documented in a study of blood T cell repertoires in COVID-19. Generated by immunoSEQ multiplex PCR, the TCRdb table keeps only in-frame clones and is missing some. The profile covers just over 250,000 clones, with roughly 90% appearing a single time and about 4% taken by the ten largest. CDR3 length equals 14 residues. The V and J ends lost 7 bases and 3 bases, in that order; junction bases with no gene match: 3. Germline CDR1 SGHAT, CDR2 FQNNGV. The specimen sequenced was peripheral blood. The origin of this receptor is a man aged 55-75 years who had recovered from COVID-19. The chain uses TRBV11-2 and TRBJ2-1; the match to TRBD2 covers 10 bases. The CDR3: CASNQRGGYNEQFF. The CDR3 nucleotides read TGTGCCAGCAACCAGCGGGGGGGCTACAATGAGCAGTTCTTC.